Following are 30 T cell receptor beta chains from one sample sequenced in a study of blood T cell repertoires in COVID-19. The data were produced by immunoSEQ multiplex PCR, yet TCRdb's version contains in-frame clones alone and is incomplete. The sample holds 200,000 to 250,000 clones, 75% to 90% seen once. Sequenced material: PBMCs or T cells enriched from blood (not recorded which). These receptors were taken from a woman aged 18-29 years in a cohort exposed to, infected with or recovered from COVID-19 (not recorded which).

The chain carries TRBV7-9 and TRBJ1-4; the match to TRBD1 covers 11 bases. The trim removed 5 bases at V and 6 bases at J, leaving 2 bases unmatched. CDR3 size: 14 residues. Looked up from germline, CDR1 is SEHNR and CDR2 is FQNEAQ (reference sequence). CDR3 in amino acids: CASSGTGGDEKLFF. DNA of the CDR3: TGTGCCAGCAGCGGGACAGGGGGGGATGAAAAACTGTTTTTT.

The chain employs TRBV6-1 and TRBJ1-2; D uncertain. Germline V gene sequence: CDR1 MNHNS, CDR2 SASEGT. Trimming shortened V by 0 bases and J by 4 bases, and 12 bases separated the two germline ends. The CDR3 runs 15 residues. The DNA for the CDR3 is TGTGCCAGCAGTGAAGCTTTACGGGATAGCTATGGCTACACCTTC. This encodes CASSEALRDSYGYTF.

The chain uses TRBV4-2 and TRBJ1-1; possibly TRBD1 for D (6 bases). The CDR3 is made up of 15 amino acids. V dropped 1 base and J dropped 5 bases, with 14 bases sitting between them. Germline-derived CDR1 and CDR2 are LGHNA and YNFKEQ. The CDR3 reads CASSQGFRGGTEAFF. CDR3 bases: TGTGCCAGCAGCCAAGGATTCAGGGGTGGGACTGAAGCTTTCTTT.

The chain has TRBV11-2 and TRBJ2-2; 9 bases agree with TRBD1. CDR1 is SGHAT and CDR2 is FQNNGV in the germline V gene. CDR3 length: 19 residues. With V trimmed by 0 bases and J by 4 bases, 12 bases remained unmatched. This chain's CDR3 is CASSLDPAGTGKVTGELFF. In nucleotides, the CDR3 is TGTGCCAGCAGCTTAGATCCGGCCGGGACAGGGAAGGTCACCGGGGAGCTGTTTTTT.

V usage is TRBV19 and J usage is TRBJ1-6; tentative D call: TRBD1 (5 bases). This CDR3 has 16 amino acids. V was trimmed by 7 bases and J by 0 bases, leaving 13 bases between them. Germline V gene lookup returns CDR1 LNHDA and CDR2 SQIVND (reference sequence). The CDR3 loop reads CASTTTASSYNSPLHF. CDR3 nucleotides: TGTGCCAGTACTACGACAGCCAGCTCCTATAATTCACCCCTCCACTTT.

The chain has TRBV11-3 and TRBJ2-7, with D unresolved. This CDR3 is built from 13 residues. The germline V and J ends were trimmed by 1 base and 4 bases, with 8 bases remaining between them. The germline V gene has CDR1 SGHNT and CDR2 YENEEA. The CDR3 spells CASSLVPVYEQYF. The CDR3 DNA reads as TGTGCCAGCAGCTTAGTCCCCGTTTACGAGCAGTACTTC.

The chain employs TRBV6-4 and TRBJ2-1; TRBD2 matches 11 bases. CDR1 and CDR2 (germline): MRHNA, SNTAGT. V was clipped by 4 bases and J by 0 bases; unmatched bases: 2. The CDR3 is 16 amino acids. The chain's CDR3 is CASSVGLAGSYNEQFF. For the CDR3, the DNA is TGTGCCAGCAGTGTCGGACTAGCGGGCTCCTACAATGAGCAGTTCTTC.

The chain carries TRBV4-2 and TRBJ1-5, with D uncertain. This CDR3 contains 13 residues. Trimming removed 3 bases from V and 5 bases from J, with 8 bases in between. Germline CDR1 LGHNA, CDR2 YNFKEQ. CDR3: CASSQSQDQPQHF. Written as DNA, the CDR3 is TGTGCCAGCAGCCAGAGTCAGGATCAGCCCCAGCATTTT.

This chain connects TRBV2 to TRBJ1-5; 9 bases agree with TRBD1. CDR3 size: 15 residues. Looked up from germline, CDR1 is SNHLY and CDR2 is FYNNEI. J was trimmed by 3 bases and V by 5 bases; bases with no gene match: 5. CDR3 DNA: TGTGCCAGCAGTCCGGGACAGGGACCCAATCAGCCCCAGCATTTT. Its translation: CASSPGQGPNQPQHF.

The rearrangement uses TRBV6-4 and TRBJ2-1; D is ambiguous. There are 13 residues in the CDR3. V lost 0 bases and J lost 6, with 6 bases in between. CDR1 MRHNA and CDR2 SNTAGT come from the germline V gene. CDR3 in amino acids: CASSDSSINEQFF. The CDR3 DNA is TGTGCCAGCAGTGACTCGAGTATCAATGAGCAGTTCTTC.

V is TRBV2 and J is TRBJ2-7; 8 bases map to TRBD1. The junction had 9 bases not matched to a gene; V was cut back by 8 bases and J by 3 bases. Germline V lookup: CDR1 SNHLY, CDR2 FYNNEI. The CDR3 contains 14 residues. The CDR3 loop reads CASAIGGQGYEQYF. The CDR3 DNA sequence: TGTGCCAGCGCAATTGGAGGACAGGGCTACGAGCAGTACTTC.

The J gene is TRBJ1-2, the V gene TRBV2; TRBD1 aligns across 7 bases. The CDR3 length is 15 residues. The trim removed 6 bases at V and 0 bases at J, leaving 7 bases unmatched. Germline V gene data show CDR1 as SNHLY and CDR2 as FYNNEI. CDR3 residues: CASRLRGLTNYGYTF. DNA for the CDR3: TGTGCCAGCAGGTTGAGGGGGCTGACTAACTATGGCTACACCTTC. Looking up the rest from reference TRBV2 and TRBJ1-2 gives the full variable domain: EPEVTQTPSHQVTQMGQEVILRCVPISNHLYFYWYRQILGQKVEFLVSFYNNEISEKSEIFDDQFSVERPDGSNFTLKIRSTKLEDSAMYFCASRLRGLTNYGYTFGSGTRLTVV.

This clone is a singleton in its sample. This chain connects TRBV7-2 to TRBJ1-2; 9 nucleotides match TRBD1. The CDR3 extends over 15 amino acids. The ends lost 2 bases at V and 3 bases at J; junction bases unmatched: 4. Germline assignment: CDR1 SGHTA and CDR2 FQGNSA. CDR3 in amino acids: CASSLPGQGYYGYTF. CDR3 DNA sequence: TGTGCCAGCAGCTTACCAGGACAGGGGTACTATGGCTACACCTTC.

The rearrangement links TRBV28 to TRBJ2-2, with 7 nucleotides matching TRBD2. The junction had 15 bases not matched to a gene; V was cut back by 10 bases and J by 1 base. The CDR3 runs 17 residues. Germline lookup yields CDR1 MDHEN and CDR2 SYDVKM. The CDR3 nucleotides read TGTGCCACCTCGGGAGGAGGCCTTGTTCGGAACACCGGGGAGCTGTTTTTT. This encodes CATSGGGLVRNTGELFF. Complete variable domain (other parts from reference TRBV28 and TRBJ2-2): DVKVTQSSRYLVKRTGEKVFLECVQDMDHENMFWYRQDPGLGLRLIYFSYDVKMKEKGDIPEGYSVSREKKERFSLILESASTNQTSMYLCATSGGGLVRNTGELFFGEGSRLTVL.

V is TRBV7-2 and J is TRBJ2-3; TRBD1 is a possible D gene (5 bases). The CDR3 has 14 amino acids. Per the germline V gene, CDR1 is SGHTA and CDR2 is FQGNSA. V lost 7 bases and J lost 4, with 15 bases in between. In nucleotides, the CDR3 is TGTGCCAGCACCCCCCAAAGGGGCGCAGATACGCAGTATTTT. This encodes CASTPQRGADTQYF.

The chain uses TRBV19 and TRBJ1-5; 7 bases are shared with TRBD1. Germline CDR1 reads LNHDA; CDR2 reads SQIVND (reference sequence). J was trimmed by 3 bases and V by 4 bases; bases with no gene match: 12. This CDR3 contains 17 residues. The CDR3 nucleotides are TGTGCCAGTAGTACTCCGCCAGGAGGGGGCAACAATCAGCCCCAGCATTTT. It codes for CASSTPPGGGNNQPQHF.

CDR3 bases: TGTGCCAGCAGCCCCAGCGACGGGGCCAACGTCCTGACTTTC. It translates to CASSPSDGANVLTF. The rearrangement joins TRBV28 to TRBJ2-6; D gene unclear. This CDR3 is 14 amino acids long. Germline lookup yields CDR1 MDHEN and CDR2 SYDVKM. V shed 6 bases and J shed 4 bases, with 10 bases lying between them.

V is TRBV5-1 and J is TRBJ2-1; D gene unclear. Trimming pared 0 bases from V and 7 bases from J, leaving 8 bases between. Germline V gives CDR1 SGHRS, CDR2 YFSETQ. The CDR3 is 13 residues long. CDR3 loop: CASSLGLGNEQFF. CDR3 bases: TGCGCCAGCAGCTTGGGACTGGGTAATGAGCAGTTCTTC.

The chain recombines TRBV19 with TRBJ1-1; D is perhaps TRBD1 (5 bases). The CDR3 contains 13 residues. Trimming left V 5 bases short and J 12 bases short, with 19 bases between. Germline CDR1 is LNHDA and CDR2 is SQIVND (reference sequence). DNA of the CDR3: TGTGCCAGTAGTCCTGGACATGAGCTTTCGACTTTCTTT. Protein sequence: CASSPGHELSTFF.

V is TRBV3-1 (or the pseudogene TRBV3-2) and J is TRBJ2-1; the D is unclear. Germline assignment: CDR1 LGHDT and CDR2 YNNKEL (reference sequence). Trimming removed 0 bases at V and 15 bases at J, with 12 bases between. There are 12 residues in the CDR3. CDR3 coding DNA: TGTGCCAGCAGCCAAGATTCGGCTAGTTGGTTCTTC. It translates to CASSQDSASWFF.

This clone was counted once. The chain recombines TRBV5-1 with TRBJ2-7, with D perhaps TRBD1 (6 bases). The CDR3 runs 14 residues. Germline CDR1 SGHRS, CDR2 YFSETQ. The V end was cut by 4 bases, the J end by 6 bases, with 17 bases between. CDR3 sequence reads: CASSDYRDTGEQYF. The CDR3 nucleotides are TGCGCCAGCAGCGACTACCGGGACACAGGCGAGCAGTACTTC.

This rearrangement joins TRBV18 to TRBJ2-5; a possible D gene is TRBD2 (5 bases). The V end was cut by 3 bases, the J end by 4 bases, with 18 bases between. This CDR3 region has 16 residues. Germline CDR1 reads KGHSH; CDR2 reads LQKENI. This CDR3 reads CASSPTGTQRGETQYF. DNA for the CDR3: TGTGCCAGCTCACCGACGGGTACCCAACGGGGAGAGACCCAGTACTTC.

The chain links TRBV4-1 to TRBJ1-4; D is possibly TRBD1 (6 bases). Trimming cost V 1 base and J 6 bases, with 15 bases left between them. The germline V gene has CDR1 MGHRA and CDR2 YSYEKL. CDR3 length: 16 residues. CDR3 in amino acids: CASSQGGAGEDEKLFF. The CDR3, as DNA: TGCGCCAGCAGCCAAGGAGGGGCAGGGGAAGATGAAAAACTGTTTTTT.

The V gene is TRBV4-1, the J gene TRBJ2-3; the match to TRBD2 covers 7 bases. The CDR3 runs 19 residues. The V gene end was trimmed by 4 bases and the J gene end by 0 bases; junction bases not matched to a gene: 16. CDR1 is MGHRA and CDR2 is YSYEKL in the germline V gene. CDR3 sequence: CASSPFSGAGVGSTDTQYF. Written as DNA, the CDR3 is TGCGCCAGCAGCCCATTTAGTGGGGCGGGAGTGGGGAGCACAGATACGCAGTATTTT.

This clone showed up just a few times. The V gene is TRBV6-1, the J gene TRBJ2-3; 8 nucleotides agree with TRBD2. The CDR3 contains 15 residues. Germline V gene lookup returns CDR1 MNHNS and CDR2 SASEGT. With V trimmed by 1 base and J by 10 bases, 10 bases remained unmatched. The CDR3 sequence is CASSEDIGRVDAQYF. CDR3 coding DNA: TGTGCCAGCAGTGAAGACATCGGGAGGGTCGATGCGCAGTATTTT.

J is TRBJ1-3 and V is TRBV5-3; tentatively, D is TRBD1 (5 bases). TRBV5-3 is treated as an ORF (open reading frame) with a function not yet certain. CDR3 length: 13 residues. Deletions cut 6 bases from V and 1 base from J, with 8 bases between. The CDR3 is CARTDRSGNTIYF. DNA for the CDR3: TGTGCCAGAACCGACAGATCTGGAAACACCATATATTTT.

V is TRBV28 and J is TRBJ1-3, with 8 nucleotides matching TRBD1. Germline-derived CDR1 and CDR2 are MDHEN and SYDVKM. This CDR3 contains 16 residues. J lost 3 bases, V lost 6 bases, and 10 bases had no gene match. The CDR3 loop reads CASRTGTGRLGNTIYF. The CDR3 bases are TGTGCCAGCAGAACCGGGACAGGCCGTCTTGGAAACACCATATATTTT.

This rearrangement joins TRBV29-1 to TRBJ1-1; D might be TRBD1 (6 bases). Trimming cost V 4 bases and J 10 bases, with 19 bases left between them. Germline V gene sequence: CDR1 SQVTM, CDR2 ANQGSEA. The CDR3 has 13 residues. The CDR3 region is CSVVGQGKWGAFF. The CDR3 DNA reads as TGCAGCGTTGTAGGGCAGGGGAAGTGGGGAGCTTTCTTT.

This clone was recorded once. The J gene is TRBJ2-5, the V gene TRBV5-1, with D uncertain. CDR1 is SGHRS and CDR2 is YFSETQ in the germline V gene. Trimming removed 0 bases at V and 1 base at J, with 13 bases between. CDR3 length equals 16 residues. CDR3 protein: CASSLDVYPSQETQYF. The CDR3 nucleotides read TGCGCCAGCAGCTTGGATGTCTACCCCTCCCAAGAGACCCAGTACTTC.

The chain joins TRBV11-2 to TRBJ1-2; D is perhaps TRBD1 (5 bases). V dropped 1 base and J dropped 8 bases, with 11 bases sitting between them. From germline, CDR1 is SGHAT and CDR2 FQNNGV. This CDR3 has 13 residues. In DNA, the CDR3 is TGTGCCAGCAGCTTAGGGCAGGGCTGGGGCTACACCTTC. Translation: CASSLGQGWGYTF.